Following are 23 T cell receptor beta chains from one sample sequenced in a study of shared clonotypes between healthy human individuals. Clones were sequenced by immunoSEQ multiplex PCR, and TCRdb holds only the in-frame ones, with some missing. The repertoire includes about 2 million clones, approximately 94% of them detected once, and more than 0.9% sits in the top ten. CD45RO-negative cells were positively selected for CCR7, leaving out terminally differentiated effector memory CD45RA+ cells. Source material: naive CD8+ T cells sorted from blood. Every receptor here comes from a man between 18 and 35 years old in good health.

V and J are TRBV11-3 and TRBJ2-7; TRBD2 is a possible D gene (5 bases). The germline V gene encodes CDR1 SGHNT and CDR2 YENEEA. CDR3 length equals 13 residues. Trimming left V 5 bases short and J 1 base short, with 9 bases between. The CDR3 nucleotides are TGTGCCAGCAGCCCCGGACTTTCCTACGAGCAGTACTTC. Residues: CASSPGLSYEQYF.

This clone was found once. This rearrangement joins TRBV4-2 to TRBJ2-7, with 8 positions matching TRBD2. Germline CDR1 is LGHNA and CDR2 is YNFKEQ. Germline trimming cut 1 base from V and 7 bases from J; bases unmatched to any gene: 9. The CDR3 is 15 amino acids. CDR3 residues: CASSQAYGGAWEQYF. DNA of the CDR3: TGTGCCAGCAGCCAAGCTTACGGGGGGGCCTGGGAGCAGTACTTC.

V gene TRBV7-2 combines with J gene TRBJ1-6; no firm D call. The CDR3 has 12 residues. Per germline, CDR1 SGHTA and CDR2 FQGNSA. V was trimmed by 5 bases and J by 8 bases, leaving 7 bases between them. This CDR3 is CASSDSDSPLHF. DNA for the CDR3: TGTGCCAGCAGCGATTCGGATTCACCCCTCCACTTT.

The rearrangement joins TRBV5-6 to TRBJ2-3, with D possibly matching TRBD2 (5 bases). CDR1 and CDR2 (germline): SGHDT, YYEEEE. The CDR3 runs 14 residues. V dropped 3 bases and J dropped 5 bases, with 13 bases sitting between them. CDR3 nucleotides: TGTGCCAGCAGCTCGGAGGCCGGATTAGATACGCAGTATTTT. Encoded protein: CASSSEAGLDTQYF.

The rearrangement links TRBV13 to TRBJ2-1, with 12 bases that match TRBD2. There are 14 residues in the CDR3. CDR1 is PRHDT, CDR2 FYEKMQ, per germline (reference sequence). Unmatched junction bases numbered 4, after V lost 5 bases and J lost 8 bases. CDR3 DNA: TGTGCCAGCAGCATGACTAGCGGGAGCGATGAGCAGTTCTTC. It codes for CASSMTSGSDEQFF.

The rearrangement uses TRBV5-1 and TRBJ2-1; D is undetermined. The CDR3 totals 15 residues. With 4 bases removed from V and 0 bases from J, the gap between germline ends came to 11 bases. Germline V gives CDR1 SGHRS, CDR2 YFSETQ. CDR3 sequence reads: CASSLQDFSYNEQFF. In nucleotides, the CDR3 is TGCGCCAGCAGCCTCCAAGACTTCTCCTACAATGAGCAGTTCTTC.

The rearrangement joins TRBV5-1 to TRBJ2-3; weak D call: TRBD1 (5 bases). Germline CDR1 and CDR2: SGHRS and YFSETQ. The CDR3 loop spans 16 amino acids. V was pared by 0 bases and J by 1 base, with 12 bases between. CDR3 loop: CASSLVGVIGTDTQYF. Here the CDR3 DNA reads TGCGCCAGCAGCTTGGTAGGGGTAATCGGCACAGATACGCAGTATTTT.

V and J are TRBV18 and TRBJ2-7, with a possible D match to TRBD1 (6 bases). The V gene lost 2 bases and the J gene lost 4 bases, with 12 bases spanning the gap. The CDR3 spans 14 residues. Germline values: CDR1 KGHSH, CDR2 LQKENI. CDR3 in DNA: TGTGCCAGCTCACCAGGGGGCAGGGGTTACGAGCAGTACTTC. Protein sequence: CASSPGGRGYEQYF. Filled out from reference TRBV18 and TRBJ2-7, the complete variable domain reads NAGVMQNPRHLVRRRGQEARLRCSPMKGHSHVYWYRQLPEEGLKFMVYLQKENIIDESGMPKERFSAEFPKEGPSILRIQQVVRGDSAAYFCASSPGGRGYEQYFGPGTRLTVT.

The chain uses TRBV11-2 and TRBJ2-7; D might be TRBD1 or TRBD2, each matching 5 bases. V shed 3 bases and J shed 0 bases, with 9 bases lying between them. CDR1 is SGHAT, CDR2 FQNNGV, per germline. The CDR3 contains 14 residues. The DNA of the CDR3 is TGTGCCAGCAGCTTTTCGGGGCTCTCCTACGAGCAGTACTTC. Protein: CASSFSGLSYEQYF.

This clone was counted once. Other DNA sequences in the same sample also yield this CDR3. The genes are TRBV9 and TRBJ1-2; 7 bases are a match to TRBD1. Trimming at V came to 4 bases and at J to 4 bases, leaving 7 bases not matched to a gene. The CDR3 runs 14 residues. The germline V gene has CDR1 SGDLS and CDR2 YYNGEE. The CDR3 region is CASSSQGGGYGYTF. The DNA of the CDR3 is TGTGCCAGCAGCTCCCAGGGGGGCGGCTATGGCTACACCTTC.

The J gene is TRBJ2-1, the V gene TRBV5-4; the D gene is possibly TRBD2 (6 bases). There are 15 residues in the CDR3. The germline CDR1 and CDR2 sequences are SGHNT and YYREEE (reference sequence). V was shortened by 0 bases and J by 0 bases, with 7 bases between the two germline ends. CDR3 DNA: TGTGCCAGCAGCTTGGGGACTACCTCCTACAATGAGCAGTTCTTC. Its translation: CASSLGTTSYNEQFF.

The J gene is TRBJ2-7, the V gene TRBV7-9; 8 bases line up with TRBD1. Germline loops: CDR1 SEHNR, CDR2 FQNEAQ (reference sequence). The V segment lost 1 base and the J segment 4 bases; nucleotides outside the gene matches: 15. The CDR3 sequence is 18 residues long. This CDR3 reads CASSLGLFEQGDRYEQYF. In DNA, the CDR3 is TGTGCCAGCAGCTTAGGATTGTTTGAACAGGGGGACAGGTACGAGCAGTACTTC.

Regarding this clone: This same CDR3 is encoded by further DNA sequences in the sample. The CDR3 here is CASSPSSGTETYEQYF. DNA for the CDR3: TGTGCCAGCAGCCCTTCGTCCGGGACCGAAACCTACGAGCAGTACTTC. This rearrangement joins TRBV27 to TRBJ2-7; D possibly matches TRBD1 or TRBD2 (5 bases each). Trimming took 6 bases from V and 2 from J, leaving 20 bases between them. Germline CDR1 and CDR2: MNHEY and SMNVEV (reference sequence). This CDR3 spans 16 amino acids.

The genes are TRBV4-3 and TRBJ1-3; the D is unclear. The CDR3 loop spans 13 amino acids. V was trimmed by 0 bases and J by 8 bases, leaving 8 bases between them. The germline V gene encodes CDR1 LGHNA and CDR2 YSLEER. CDR3 DNA: TGCGCCAGCAGCCAAGAGGGCCGGGACACCATATATTTT. It encodes CASSQEGRDTIYF.

This clone was recorded once. J is TRBJ1-1 and V is TRBV2; D is perhaps TRBD1 (5 bases). CDR3 size: 16 residues. V lost 0 bases, J lost 5 bases, and 16 bases lay in between. Germline CDR1 and CDR2: SNHLY and FYNNEI. The CDR3 sequence: CASSEAGMGGRTEAFF. The CDR3 DNA reads TGTGCCAGCAGTGAAGCGGGGATGGGGGGTCGTACTGAAGCTTTCTTT.

As for this clone: Other DNA sequences in the sample encode the same CDR3. The CDR3 DNA reads TGTGCCAGCAGCTTAACTGGATCTGGGGCCAACGTCCTGACTTTC. It translates to CASSLTGSGANVLTF. The chain is built from TRBV7-3 and TRBJ2-6, with D uncertain. CDR1 is SGHTA, CDR2 FQGTGA, per germline. This CDR3 is 15 amino acids long. V lost 0 bases and J lost 1, with 4 bases in between.

This sequence joins TRBV7-9 and TRBJ1-5, with D possibly matching TRBD1 (5 bases). Trimming cost V 6 bases and J 2 bases, with 11 bases left between them. This CDR3 is 14 amino acids long. The V gene's germline CDR1 is SEHNR and CDR2 FQNEAQ (reference sequence). CDR3 region: CASSFQGGNQPQHF. The DNA of the CDR3 is TGTGCCAGCAGTTTTCAGGGAGGCAATCAGCCCCAGCATTTT.

The chain is built from TRBV2 and TRBJ2-1, with D possibly TRBD1 on 6 matching bases. Germline CDR1 reads SNHLY; CDR2 reads FYNNEI. The ends were cut back, 1 base at V and 0 bases at J, with 16 bases in the middle. The length of the CDR3 is 18 residues. The DNA for the CDR3 is TGTGCCAGCAGTGAAGGAGGTAAAGCAGGGGTCTCCTACAATGAGCAGTTCTTC. It specifies CASSEGGKAGVSYNEQFF.

The rearrangement joins TRBV6-5 to TRBJ2-3, with D tentatively TRBD2 (5 bases). CDR1 is MNHEY and CDR2 is SVGAGI in the germline V gene. The length of the CDR3 is 15 residues. V gave up 7 bases and J gave up 2 bases, with 16 bases separating them. CDR3 protein: CASMSFLGDTDTQYF. CDR3 DNA: TGTGCCAGCATGTCCTTCCTCGGGGACACAGATACGCAGTATTTT.

V gene TRBV27 combines with J gene TRBJ1-4; 8 bases are a match to TRBD1. V was clipped by 0 bases and J by 5 bases; unmatched bases: 2. The CDR3 runs to 15 residues. The germline CDR1 and CDR2 sequences are MNHEY and SMNVEV (reference sequence). CDR3: CASSLSGTGNEKLFF. In DNA form, the CDR3 reads TGTGCCAGCAGTTTATCCGGGACAGGCAATGAAAAACTGTTTTTT.

This clone was picked up one time. The chain is built from TRBV9 and TRBJ2-5; 9 bases map to TRBD1. This CDR3 has 17 residues. V lost 1 base, J lost 5 bases, and 12 bases stayed unmatched. Germline CDR1 SGDLS, CDR2 YYNGEE. The DNA for the CDR3 is TGTGCCAGCAGCGTATTCACAGGGGGCCTCACAGGGGAGACCCAGTACTTC. Translating it yields CASSVFTGGLTGETQYF.

J is TRBJ1-6 and V is TRBV27, with D possibly matching TRBD1 (6 bases). The CDR3 totals 16 residues. Trimming took 4 bases from V and 0 from J, leaving 10 bases between them. From germline, CDR1 is MNHEY and CDR2 SMNVEV (reference sequence). CDR3 residues: CASSSTGRSYNSPLHF. Here the CDR3 DNA reads TGTGCCAGCAGTTCCACAGGGCGCTCCTATAATTCACCCCTCCACTTT.

The V and J genes are TRBV9 and TRBJ1-6; D gene uncertain. V lost 3 bases and J lost 7, with 14 bases in between. CDR3 length equals 15 residues. The germline gives CDR1 SGDLS, CDR2 YYNGEE. CDR3: CASSDSGGKNSPLHF. The CDR3 DNA follows: TGTGCCAGCAGCGACAGTGGAGGGAAGAATTCACCCCTCCACTTT.